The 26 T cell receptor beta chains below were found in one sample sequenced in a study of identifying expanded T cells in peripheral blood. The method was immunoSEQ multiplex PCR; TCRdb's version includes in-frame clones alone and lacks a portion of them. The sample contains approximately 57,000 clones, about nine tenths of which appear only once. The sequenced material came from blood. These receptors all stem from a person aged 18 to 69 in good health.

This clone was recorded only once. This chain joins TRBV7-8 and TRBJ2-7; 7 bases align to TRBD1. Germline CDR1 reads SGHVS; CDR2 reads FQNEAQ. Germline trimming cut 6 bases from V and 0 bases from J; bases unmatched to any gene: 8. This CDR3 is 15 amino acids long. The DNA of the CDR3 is TGTGCCAGCAGGGATGACAGGGCTAGCTCCTACGAGCAGTACTTC. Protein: CASRDDRASSYEQYF.

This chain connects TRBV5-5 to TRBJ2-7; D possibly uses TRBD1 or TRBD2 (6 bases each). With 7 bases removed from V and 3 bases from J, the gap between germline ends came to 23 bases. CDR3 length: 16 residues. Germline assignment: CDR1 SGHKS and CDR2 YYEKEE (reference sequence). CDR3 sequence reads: CASSPGAGKKIYEQYF. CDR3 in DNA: TGTGCCAGCTCTCCGGGGGCGGGCAAAAAAATCTACGAGCAGTACTTC.

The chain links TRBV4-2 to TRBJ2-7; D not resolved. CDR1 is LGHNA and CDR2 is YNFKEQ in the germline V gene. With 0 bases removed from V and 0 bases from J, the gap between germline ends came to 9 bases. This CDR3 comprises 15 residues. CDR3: CASSQDRSFSYEQYF. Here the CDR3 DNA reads TGTGCCAGCAGCCAAGATCGCTCCTTCTCCTACGAGCAGTACTTC.

The CDR3 nucleotides read TGTGCCAGCAGTTATGGACTAGCGGCCTCCTACGAGCAGTACTTC. Translating it yields CASSYGLAASYEQYF. The V gene is TRBV28, the J gene TRBJ2-7; 10 nucleotides line up with TRBD2. The germline V gene encodes CDR1 MDHEN and CDR2 SYDVKM. There are 15 residues in the CDR3. V lost 4 bases, J lost 0 bases, and 3 bases stayed unmatched.

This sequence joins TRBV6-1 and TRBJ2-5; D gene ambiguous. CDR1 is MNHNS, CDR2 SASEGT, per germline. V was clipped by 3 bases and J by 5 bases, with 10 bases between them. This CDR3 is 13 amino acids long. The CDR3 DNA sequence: TGTGCCAGCAGTGAGGAGAGTACGGAGACCCAGTACTTC. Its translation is CASSEESTETQYF.

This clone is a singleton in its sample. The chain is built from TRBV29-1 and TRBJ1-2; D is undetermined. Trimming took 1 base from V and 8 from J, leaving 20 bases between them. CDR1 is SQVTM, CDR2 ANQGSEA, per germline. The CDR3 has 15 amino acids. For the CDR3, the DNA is TGCAGCGTTGAAGCGACTCCGGGCCTGGGAAAGGGCTACACCTTC. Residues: CSVEATPGLGKGYTF.

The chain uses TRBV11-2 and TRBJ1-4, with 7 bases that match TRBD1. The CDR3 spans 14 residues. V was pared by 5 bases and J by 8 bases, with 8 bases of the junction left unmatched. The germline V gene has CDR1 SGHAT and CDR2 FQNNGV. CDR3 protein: CASSRQGDREKLFF. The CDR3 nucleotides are TGTGCCAGCAGCCGACAGGGTGATCGAGAAAAACTGTTTTTT.

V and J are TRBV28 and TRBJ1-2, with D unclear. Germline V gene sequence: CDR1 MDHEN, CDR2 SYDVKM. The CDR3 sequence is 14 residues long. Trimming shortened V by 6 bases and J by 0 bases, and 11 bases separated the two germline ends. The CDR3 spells CASRQRATNYGYTF. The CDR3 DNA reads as TGTGCCAGCAGACAACGGGCGACTAACTATGGCTACACCTTC.

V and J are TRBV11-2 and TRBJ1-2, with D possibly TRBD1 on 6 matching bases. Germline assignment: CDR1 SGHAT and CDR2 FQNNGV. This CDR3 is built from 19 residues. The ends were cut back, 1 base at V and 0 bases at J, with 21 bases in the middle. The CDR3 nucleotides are TGTGCCAGCAGCTTAGTAAGGAGGTCAGGGGCCCTCCCTAACTATGGCTACACCTTC. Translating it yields CASSLVRRSGALPNYGYTF.

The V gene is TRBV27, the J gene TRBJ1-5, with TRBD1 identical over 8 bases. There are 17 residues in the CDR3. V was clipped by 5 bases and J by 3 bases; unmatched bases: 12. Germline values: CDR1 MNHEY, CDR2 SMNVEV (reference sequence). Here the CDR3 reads CASSDGQGFLNNQPQHF. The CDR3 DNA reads TGTGCCAGCAGTGACGGACAGGGTTTTTTAAACAATCAGCCCCAGCATTTT.

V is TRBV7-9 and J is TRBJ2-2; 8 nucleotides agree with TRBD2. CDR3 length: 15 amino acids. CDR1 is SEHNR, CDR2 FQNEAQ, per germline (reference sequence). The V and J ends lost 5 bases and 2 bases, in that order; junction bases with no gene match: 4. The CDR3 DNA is TGTGCCAGCAGCCCACTAGCGGAAAACACCGGGGAGCTGTTTTTT. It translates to CASSPLAENTGELFF.

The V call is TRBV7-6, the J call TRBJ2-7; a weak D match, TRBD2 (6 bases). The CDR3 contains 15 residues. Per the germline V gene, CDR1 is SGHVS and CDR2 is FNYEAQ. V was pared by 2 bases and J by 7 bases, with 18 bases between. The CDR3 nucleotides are TGTGCCAGCAGCTTACGACCGGGACTCTCCGTTGAGCAGTACTTC. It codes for CASSLRPGLSVEQYF.

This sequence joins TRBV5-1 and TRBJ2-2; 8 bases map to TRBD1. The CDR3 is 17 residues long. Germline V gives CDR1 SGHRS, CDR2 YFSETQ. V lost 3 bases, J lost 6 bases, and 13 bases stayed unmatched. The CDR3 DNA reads TGCGCCAGCAGCTCGTCCCCGGGACAGGTTCGTCCCGGGGAGCTGTTTTTT. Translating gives CASSSSPGQVRPGELFF.

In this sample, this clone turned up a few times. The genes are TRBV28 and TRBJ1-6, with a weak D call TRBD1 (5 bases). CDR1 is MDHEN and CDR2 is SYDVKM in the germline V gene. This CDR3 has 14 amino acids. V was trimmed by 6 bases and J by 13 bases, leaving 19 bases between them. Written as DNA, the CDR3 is TGTGCCAGCAGACCCCGGGGGAAAACATCCCCCCTCCACTTT. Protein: CASRPRGKTSPLHF.

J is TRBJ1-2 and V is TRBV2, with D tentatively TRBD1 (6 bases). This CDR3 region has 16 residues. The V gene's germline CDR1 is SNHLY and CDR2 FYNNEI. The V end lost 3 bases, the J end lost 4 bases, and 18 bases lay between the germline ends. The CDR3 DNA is TGTGCCAGCAGTGAGTCTTCCGGGACAAGCCTCTATGGCTACACCTTC. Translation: CASSESSGTSLYGYTF. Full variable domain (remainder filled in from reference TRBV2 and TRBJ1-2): EPEVTQTPSHQVTQMGQEVILRCVPISNHLYFYWYRQILGQKVEFLVSFYNNEISEKSEIFDDQFSVERPDGSNFTLKIRSTKLEDSAMYFCASSESSGTSLYGYTFGSGTRLTVV.

The DNA for the CDR3 is TGTGCCAGCAGTCCCCTTGGCCTATCTGACTCTGGGGCCAACGTCCTGACTTTC. Translating it yields CASSPLGLSDSGANVLTF. The chain employs TRBV28 and TRBJ2-6; D unresolved. CDR1 and CDR2 (germline): MDHEN, SYDVKM. The V end lost 5 bases, the J end lost 0 bases, and 17 bases lay between the germline ends. The CDR3 length is 18 residues.

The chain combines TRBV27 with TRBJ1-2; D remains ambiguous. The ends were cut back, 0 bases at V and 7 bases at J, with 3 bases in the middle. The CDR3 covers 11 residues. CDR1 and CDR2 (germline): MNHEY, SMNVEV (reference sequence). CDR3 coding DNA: TGTGCCAGCAGTTTATCCGGTGGCTACACCTTC. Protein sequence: CASSLSGGYTF.

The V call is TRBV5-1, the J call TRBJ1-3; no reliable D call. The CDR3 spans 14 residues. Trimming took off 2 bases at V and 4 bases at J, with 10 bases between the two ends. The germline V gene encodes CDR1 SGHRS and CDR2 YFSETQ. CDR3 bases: TGCGCCAGCAGCTTAAGGGTGGGCGGAAACACCATATATTTT. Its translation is CASSLRVGGNTIYF.

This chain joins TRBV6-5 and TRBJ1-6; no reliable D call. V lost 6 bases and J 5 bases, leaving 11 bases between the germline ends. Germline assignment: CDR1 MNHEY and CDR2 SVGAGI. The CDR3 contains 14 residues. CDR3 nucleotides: TGTGCCAGCAGAGGGTGGTTGGATAATTCACCCCTCCACTTT. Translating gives CASRGWLDNSPLHF.

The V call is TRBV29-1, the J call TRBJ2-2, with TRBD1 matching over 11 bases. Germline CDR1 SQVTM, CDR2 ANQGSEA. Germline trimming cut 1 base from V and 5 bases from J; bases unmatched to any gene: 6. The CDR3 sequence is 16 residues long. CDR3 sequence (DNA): TGCAGCGTTGAAGGGATGGGACAGGGGGTGACCGGGGAGCTGTTTTTT. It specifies CSVEGMGQGVTGELFF.

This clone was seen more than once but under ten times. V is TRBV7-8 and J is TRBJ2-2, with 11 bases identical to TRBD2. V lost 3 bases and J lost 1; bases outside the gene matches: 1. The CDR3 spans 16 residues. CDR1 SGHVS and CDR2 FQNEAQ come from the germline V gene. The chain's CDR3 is CASSLLAGGNTGELFF. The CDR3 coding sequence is TGTGCCAGCAGCTTGCTAGCGGGGGGGAACACCGGGGAGCTGTTTTTT.

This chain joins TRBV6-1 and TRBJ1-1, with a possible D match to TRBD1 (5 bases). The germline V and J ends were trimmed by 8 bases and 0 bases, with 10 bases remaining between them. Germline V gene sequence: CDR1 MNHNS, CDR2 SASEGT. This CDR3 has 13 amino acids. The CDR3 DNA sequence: TGTGCCAGCGGGAGGACACTGAACACTGAAGCTTTCTTT. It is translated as CASGRTLNTEAFF.

CDR3 nucleotide sequence: TGTGCCAGTAGTCCACAGTCCCGGGACAGGGCTGGGGCCAACGTCCTGACTTTC. It translates to CASSPQSRDRAGANVLTF. This rearrangement joins TRBV19 to TRBJ2-6; 9 positions match TRBD1. CDR3 length: 18 residues. The trim removed 5 bases at V and 2 bases at J, leaving 10 bases unmatched. CDR1 is LNHDA and CDR2 is SQIVND in the germline V gene (reference sequence).

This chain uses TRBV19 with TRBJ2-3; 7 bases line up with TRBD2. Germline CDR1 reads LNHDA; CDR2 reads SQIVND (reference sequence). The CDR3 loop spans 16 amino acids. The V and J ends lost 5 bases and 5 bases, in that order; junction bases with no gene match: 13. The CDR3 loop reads CASSSSSGLERDTQYF. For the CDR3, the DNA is TGTGCCAGTAGTTCCTCTTCCGGACTAGAGAGAGATACGCAGTATTTT. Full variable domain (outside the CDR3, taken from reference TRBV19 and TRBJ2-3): DGGITQSPKYLFRKEGQNVTLSCEQNLNHDAMYWYRQDPGQGLRLIYYSQIVNDFQKGDIAEGYSVSREKKESFPLTVTSAQKNPTAFYLCASSSSSGLERDTQYFGPGTRLTVL.

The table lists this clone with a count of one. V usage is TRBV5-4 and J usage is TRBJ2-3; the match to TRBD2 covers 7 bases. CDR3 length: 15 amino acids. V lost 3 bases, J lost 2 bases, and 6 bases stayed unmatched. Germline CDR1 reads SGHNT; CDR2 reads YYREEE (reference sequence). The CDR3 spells CASSSSSGSTDTQYF. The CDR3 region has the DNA TGTGCCAGCAGCTCATCTAGCGGATCCACAGATACGCAGTATTTT.

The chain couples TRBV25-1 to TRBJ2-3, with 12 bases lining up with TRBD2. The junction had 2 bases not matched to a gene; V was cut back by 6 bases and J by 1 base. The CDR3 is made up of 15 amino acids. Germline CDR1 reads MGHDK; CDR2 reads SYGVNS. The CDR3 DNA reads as TGTGCCAGCAGCTCTAGCGGGAGGGGCACAGATACGCAGTATTTT. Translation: CASSSSGRGTDTQYF.